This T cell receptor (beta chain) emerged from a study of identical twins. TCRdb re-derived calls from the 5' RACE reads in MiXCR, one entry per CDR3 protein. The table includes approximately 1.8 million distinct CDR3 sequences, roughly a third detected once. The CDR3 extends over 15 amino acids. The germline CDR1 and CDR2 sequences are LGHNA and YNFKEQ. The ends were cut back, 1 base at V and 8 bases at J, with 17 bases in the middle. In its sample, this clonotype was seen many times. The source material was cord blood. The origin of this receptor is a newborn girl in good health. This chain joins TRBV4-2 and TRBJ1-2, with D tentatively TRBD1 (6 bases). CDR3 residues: CASSQALSGGSGYTF. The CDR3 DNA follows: TGTGCCAGCAGCCAAGCCCTCAGTGGGGGCAGCGGCTACACCTTC.